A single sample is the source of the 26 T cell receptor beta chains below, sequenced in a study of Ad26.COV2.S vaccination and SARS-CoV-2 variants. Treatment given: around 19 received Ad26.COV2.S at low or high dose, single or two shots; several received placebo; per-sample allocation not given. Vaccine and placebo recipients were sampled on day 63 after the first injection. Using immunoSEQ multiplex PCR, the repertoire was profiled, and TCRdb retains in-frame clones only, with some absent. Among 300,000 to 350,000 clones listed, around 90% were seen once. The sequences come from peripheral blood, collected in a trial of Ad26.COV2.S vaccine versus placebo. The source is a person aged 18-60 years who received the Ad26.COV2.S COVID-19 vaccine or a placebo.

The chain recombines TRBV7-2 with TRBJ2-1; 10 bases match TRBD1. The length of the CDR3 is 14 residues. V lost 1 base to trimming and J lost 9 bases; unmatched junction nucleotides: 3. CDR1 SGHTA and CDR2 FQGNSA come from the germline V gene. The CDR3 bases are TGTGCCAGCAGCTTAGGACAGGGGGCTGGTGAGCAGTTCTTC. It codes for CASSLGQGAGEQFF.

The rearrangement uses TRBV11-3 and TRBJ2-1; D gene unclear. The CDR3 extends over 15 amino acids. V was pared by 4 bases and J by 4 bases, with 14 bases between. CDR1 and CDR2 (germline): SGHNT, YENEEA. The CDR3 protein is CASSSAHLQYNEQFF. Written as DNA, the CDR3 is TGTGCCAGCAGCTCTGCCCATTTACAGTACAATGAGCAGTTCTTC.

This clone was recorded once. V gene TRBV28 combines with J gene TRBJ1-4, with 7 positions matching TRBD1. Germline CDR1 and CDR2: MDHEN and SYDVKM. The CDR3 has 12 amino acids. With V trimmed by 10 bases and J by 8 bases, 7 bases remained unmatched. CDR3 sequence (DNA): TGTGCCACCAACAGGGGAGGCGAAAAACTGTTTTTT. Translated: CATNRGGEKLFF.

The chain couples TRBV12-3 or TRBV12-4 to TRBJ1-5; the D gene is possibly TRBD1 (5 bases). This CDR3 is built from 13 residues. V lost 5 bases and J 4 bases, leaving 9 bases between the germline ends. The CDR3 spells CASSMTENQPQHF. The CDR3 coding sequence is TGTGCCAGCAGTATGACAGAGAATCAGCCCCAGCATTTT.

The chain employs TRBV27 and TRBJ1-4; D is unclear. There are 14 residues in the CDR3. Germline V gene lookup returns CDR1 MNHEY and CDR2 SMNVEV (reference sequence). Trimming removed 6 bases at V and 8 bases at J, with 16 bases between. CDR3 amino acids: CASRPHGGSEKLFF. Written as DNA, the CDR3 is TGTGCCAGCAGACCTCATGGCGGCAGCGAAAAACTGTTTTTT.

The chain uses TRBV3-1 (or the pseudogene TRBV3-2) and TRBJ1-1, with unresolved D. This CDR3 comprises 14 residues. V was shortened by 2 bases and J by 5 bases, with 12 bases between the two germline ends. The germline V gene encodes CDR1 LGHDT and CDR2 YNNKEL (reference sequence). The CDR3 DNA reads TGTGCCAGCAGCCAACGGACCGGCCAAACTGAAGCTTTCTTT. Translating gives CASSQRTGQTEAFF.

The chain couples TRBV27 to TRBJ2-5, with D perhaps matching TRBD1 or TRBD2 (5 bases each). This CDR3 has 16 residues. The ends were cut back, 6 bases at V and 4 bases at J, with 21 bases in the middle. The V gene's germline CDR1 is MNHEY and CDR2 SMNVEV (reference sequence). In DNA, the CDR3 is TGTGCCAGCAGCCCTCGGGACCGCGGGCATCGAGAGACCCAGTACTTC. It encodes CASSPRDRGHRETQYF.

The CDR3: CASSLGVGRDSEQFF. CDR3 sequence (DNA): TGTGCCAGCAGCTTGGGAGTGGGCCGGGATTCTGAGCAGTTCTTC. The chain couples TRBV5-4 to TRBJ2-1; possible D gene TRBD2, 5 bases. The CDR3 is made up of 15 amino acids. The germline V and J ends were trimmed by 0 bases and 9 bases, with 16 bases remaining between them. Germline CDR1 is SGHNT and CDR2 is YYREEE (reference sequence).

The CDR3 sequence: CASSLEVRGRMVTEAFF. In DNA form, the CDR3 reads TGCGCCAGCAGCTTGGAAGTCAGGGGCAGAATGGTTACTGAAGCTTTCTTT. The chain combines TRBV5-1 with TRBJ1-1, with D possibly TRBD1 on 6 matching bases. Germline loops: CDR1 SGHRS, CDR2 YFSETQ. V was trimmed by 0 bases and J by 5 bases, leaving 20 bases between them. This CDR3 contains 17 residues.

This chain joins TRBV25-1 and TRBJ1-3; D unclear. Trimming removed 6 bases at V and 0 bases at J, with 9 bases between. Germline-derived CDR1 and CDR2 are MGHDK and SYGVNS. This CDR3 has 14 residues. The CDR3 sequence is CASRGVYSGNTIYF. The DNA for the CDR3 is TGTGCCAGCAGGGGTGTGTACTCTGGAAACACCATATATTTT. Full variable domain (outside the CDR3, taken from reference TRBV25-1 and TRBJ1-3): EADIYQTPRYLVIGTGKKITLECSQTMGHDKMYWYQQDPGMELHLIHYSYGVNSTEKGDLSSESTVSRIRTEHFPLTLESARPSHTSQYLCASRGVYSGNTIYFGEGSWLTVV.

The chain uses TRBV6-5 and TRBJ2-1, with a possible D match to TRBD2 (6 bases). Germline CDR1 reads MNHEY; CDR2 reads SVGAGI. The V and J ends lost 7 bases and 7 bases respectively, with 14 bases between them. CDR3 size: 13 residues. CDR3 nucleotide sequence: TGTGCCAGCATTCCCTCTGGGGGGAATGAGCAGTTCTTC. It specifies CASIPSGGNEQFF.

CDR3 sequence (DNA): TGCGCCAGCAGCTTGGGTAGTCCTTCTTTAGGCAATGAGCAGTTCTTC. This translates into CASSLGSPSLGNEQFF. The V and J genes are TRBV5-1 and TRBJ2-1; D not certain. Germline loops: CDR1 SGHRS, CDR2 YFSETQ. This CDR3 contains 16 residues. Trimming shortened V by 0 bases and J by 6 bases, and 16 bases separated the two germline ends. The variable domain in full, with the rest retrieved from reference TRBV5-1 and TRBJ2-1, is KAGVTQTPRYLIKTRGQQVTLSCSPISGHRSVSWYQQTPGQGLQFLFEYFSETQRNKGNFPGRFSGRQFSNSRSEMNVSTLELGDSALYLCASSLGSPSLGNEQFFGPGTRLTVL.

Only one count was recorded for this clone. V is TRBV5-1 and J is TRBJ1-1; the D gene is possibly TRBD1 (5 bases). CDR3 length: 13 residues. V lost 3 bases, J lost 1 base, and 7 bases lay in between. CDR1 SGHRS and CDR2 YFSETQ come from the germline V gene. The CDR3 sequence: CASSYTGNTEAFF. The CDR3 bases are TGCGCCAGCAGCTATACAGGGAACACTGAAGCTTTCTTT.

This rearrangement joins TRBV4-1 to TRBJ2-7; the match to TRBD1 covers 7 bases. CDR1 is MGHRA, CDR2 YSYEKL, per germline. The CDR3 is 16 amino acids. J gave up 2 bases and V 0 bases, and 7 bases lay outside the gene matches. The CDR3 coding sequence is TGCGCCAGCAGCCAAGATTTCCCAGGGGGAACCTACGAGCAGTACTTC. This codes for CASSQDFPGGTYEQYF.

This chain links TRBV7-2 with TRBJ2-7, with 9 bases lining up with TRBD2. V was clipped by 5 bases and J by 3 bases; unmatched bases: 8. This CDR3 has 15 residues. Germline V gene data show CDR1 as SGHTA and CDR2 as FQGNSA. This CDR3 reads CASSVGETSGYEQYF. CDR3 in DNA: TGTGCCAGCAGCGTAGGGGAGACTAGCGGCTACGAGCAGTACTTC.

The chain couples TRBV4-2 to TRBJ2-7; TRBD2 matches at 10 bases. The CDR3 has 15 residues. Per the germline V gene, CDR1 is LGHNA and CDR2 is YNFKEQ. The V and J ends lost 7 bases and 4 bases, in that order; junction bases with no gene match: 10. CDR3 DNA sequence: TGTGCCAGCACCACCAGCGGGAGGGGTGGTTACGAGCAGTACTTC. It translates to CASTTSGRGGYEQYF.

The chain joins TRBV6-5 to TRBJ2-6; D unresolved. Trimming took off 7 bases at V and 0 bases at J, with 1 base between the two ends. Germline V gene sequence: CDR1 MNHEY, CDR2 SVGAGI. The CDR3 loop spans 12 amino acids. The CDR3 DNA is TGTGCCAGCAACTCTGGGGCCAACGTCCTGACTTTC. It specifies CASNSGANVLTF.

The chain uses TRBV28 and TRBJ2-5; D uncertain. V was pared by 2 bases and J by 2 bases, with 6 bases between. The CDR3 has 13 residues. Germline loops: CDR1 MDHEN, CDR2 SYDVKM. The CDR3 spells CASSLMVQETQYF. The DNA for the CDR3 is TGTGCCAGCAGTTTAATGGTTCAAGAGACCCAGTACTTC.

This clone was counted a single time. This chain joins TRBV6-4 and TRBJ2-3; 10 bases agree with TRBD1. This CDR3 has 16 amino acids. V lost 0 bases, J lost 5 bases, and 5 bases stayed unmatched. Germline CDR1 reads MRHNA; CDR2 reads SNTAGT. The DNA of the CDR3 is TGTGCCAGCAGTGACTCTGGACAGGGGGGGGTAGATACGCAGTATTTT. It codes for CASSDSGQGGVDTQYF.

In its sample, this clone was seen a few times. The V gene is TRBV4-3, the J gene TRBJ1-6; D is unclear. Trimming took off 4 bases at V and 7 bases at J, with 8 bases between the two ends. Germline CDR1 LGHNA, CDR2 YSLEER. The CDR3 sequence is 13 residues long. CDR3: CASSLSYNSPLHF. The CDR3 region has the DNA TGCGCCAGCAGCCTATCATACAATTCACCCCTCCACTTT.

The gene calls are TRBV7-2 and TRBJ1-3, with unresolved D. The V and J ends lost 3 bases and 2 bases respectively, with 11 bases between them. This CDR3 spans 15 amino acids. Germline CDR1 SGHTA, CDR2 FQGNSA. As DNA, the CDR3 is TGTGCCAGCAGCTTTCCCGGTGAAACTGGAAACACCATATATTTT. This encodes CASSFPGETGNTIYF.

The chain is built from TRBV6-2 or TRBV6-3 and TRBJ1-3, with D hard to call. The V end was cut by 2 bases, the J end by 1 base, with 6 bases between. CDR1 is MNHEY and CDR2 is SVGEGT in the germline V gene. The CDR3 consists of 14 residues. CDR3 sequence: CASSYQRSGNTIYF. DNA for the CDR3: TGTGCCAGCAGTTACCAGAGATCTGGAAACACCATATATTTT.

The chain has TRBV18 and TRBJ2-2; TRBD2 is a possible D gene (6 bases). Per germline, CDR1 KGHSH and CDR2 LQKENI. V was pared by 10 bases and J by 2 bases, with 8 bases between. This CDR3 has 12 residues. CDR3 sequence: CATSVNTGELFF. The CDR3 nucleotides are TGTGCCACTAGCGTAAACACCGGGGAGCTGTTTTTT.

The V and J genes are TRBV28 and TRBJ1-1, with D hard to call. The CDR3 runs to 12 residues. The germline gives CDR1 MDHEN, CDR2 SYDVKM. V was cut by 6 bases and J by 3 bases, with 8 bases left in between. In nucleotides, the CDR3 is TGTGCCAGCAGCCCGATATACACTGAAGCTTTCTTT. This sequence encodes CASSPIYTEAFF.

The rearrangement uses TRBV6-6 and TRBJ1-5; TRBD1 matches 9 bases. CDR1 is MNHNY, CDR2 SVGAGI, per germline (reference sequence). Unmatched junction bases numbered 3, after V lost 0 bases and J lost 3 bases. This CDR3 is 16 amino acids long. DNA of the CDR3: TGTGCCAGCAGTTACTCGAGACAGGGGGTCAATCAGCCCCAGCATTTT. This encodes CASSYSRQGVNQPQHF.

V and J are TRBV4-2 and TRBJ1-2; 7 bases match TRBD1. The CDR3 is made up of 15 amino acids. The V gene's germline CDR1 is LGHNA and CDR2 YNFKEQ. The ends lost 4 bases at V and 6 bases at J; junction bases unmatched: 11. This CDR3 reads CASSLGQAPQNGYTF. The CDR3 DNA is TGTGCCAGCAGCCTCGGACAGGCCCCACAGAATGGCTACACCTTC.